These 10 T cell receptor beta chains came from one sample sequenced in a study of early T cells in non-severe SARS-CoV-2 infection. In TCRdb, the 5' RACE reads were re-called with MiXCR into one record per CDR3 protein. The sample holds around 71,000 distinct CDR3 sequences, approximately 11% seen once. Sequencing was performed on whole blood, taken at baseline. These receptors were taken from an adult who was a healthcare worker with PCR-confirmed SARS-CoV-2 infection or an uninfected control (not recorded which).

V usage is TRBV3-1 and J usage is TRBJ2-7; 10 bases align to TRBD2. The CDR3 contains 15 residues. Germline V CDR1 and CDR2: LGHDT, YNNKEL (reference sequence). Unmatched junction bases numbered 6, after V lost 1 base and J lost 6 bases. As DNA, the CDR3 is TGTGCCAGCAGCCAAGGGCTAGCGGGAGTCGGCGAGCAGTACTTC. It codes for CASSQGLAGVGEQYF.

This clonotype was observed at least ten times. V and J are TRBV4-3 and TRBJ1-1; D gene unclear. The V end lost 0 bases, the J end lost 0 bases, and 11 bases lay between the germline ends. The germline V gene encodes CDR1 LGHNA and CDR2 YSLEER. This CDR3 region has 16 residues. CDR3 loop: CASSQDRRQLNTEAFF. As DNA, the CDR3 is TGCGCCAGCAGCCAAGATCGGAGGCAGTTGAACACTGAAGCTTTCTTT.

Many counts were recorded for this clonotype. The genes are TRBV6-2 or TRBV6-3 and TRBJ2-7; 8 positions match TRBD1. The germline gives CDR1 MNHEY, CDR2 SVGEGT. This CDR3 is built from 14 residues. V lost 6 bases to trimming and J lost 3 bases; unmatched junction nucleotides: 7. CDR3 nucleotide sequence: TGTGCCAGCAGGCCCGAGGACAGGGTCTACGAGCAGTACTTC. Translation: CASRPEDRVYEQYF.

In this sample, this clonotype turned up a few times. The V call is TRBV20-1, the J call TRBJ1-2; D gene uncertain. CDR1 is DFQATT and CDR2 is SNEGSKA in the germline V gene (reference sequence). Trimming stripped 3 bases from V and 3 bases from J, with 8 bases between. The CDR3 is 12 amino acids. The CDR3 sequence: CSASPGYYGYTF. The CDR3 region has the DNA TGCAGTGCTAGTCCGGGGTACTATGGCTACACCTTC.

This clonotype was seen more than once but under ten times. The genes are TRBV6-6 and TRBJ2-7; D is ambiguous. Germline assignment: CDR1 MNHNY and CDR2 SVGAGI (reference sequence). CDR3 size: 13 residues. Trimming shortened V by 2 bases and J by 3 bases, and 8 bases separated the two germline ends. The CDR3 DNA reads TGTGCCAGCAGTTACAACCGGTTCTACGAGCAGTACTTC. This translates into CASSYNRFYEQYF.

This clonotype was seen a handful of times. The rearrangement joins TRBV18 to TRBJ2-1, with 7 bases matching TRBD1. V dropped 6 bases and J dropped 5; count of bases not matched to a gene: 10. In germline, CDR1 is KGHSH, CDR2 LQKENI. This CDR3 is 15 amino acids long. The CDR3 is CASSAPGQPHNEQFF. The DNA for the CDR3 is TGTGCCAGCTCGGCACCGGGACAGCCCCACAATGAGCAGTTCTTC. The full variable domain, its missing parts supplied by reference TRBV18 and TRBJ2-1, is NAGVMQNPRHLVRRRGQEARLRCSPMKGHSHVYWYRQLPEEGLKFMVYLQKENIIDESGMPKERFSAEFPKEGPSILRIQQVVRGDSAAYFCASSAPGQPHNEQFFGPGTRLTVL.

This clonotype was counted many times. The V and J genes are TRBV6-2 or TRBV6-3 and TRBJ2-1; 10 bases line up with TRBD2. The CDR3 extends over 19 amino acids. Trimming cost V 0 bases and J 1 base; bases outside gene matches: 9. Germline V gene lookup returns CDR1 MNHEY and CDR2 SVGEGT. CDR3 in DNA: TGTGCCAGCAGTTACTCTCTTACTAGCGGGATAAGGTCCTACAATGAGCAGTTCTTC. As protein: CASSYSLTSGIRSYNEQFF.

The chain is built from TRBV6-5 and TRBJ2-7, with D possibly called TRBD1 or TRBD2 (5 bases each). V was cut by 6 bases and J by 6 bases, with 15 bases left in between. The length of the CDR3 is 13 residues. CDR1 is MNHEY and CDR2 is SVGAGI in the germline V gene. In DNA, the CDR3 is TGTGCCAGCAGGTGGGACCCCGGCTCCGAGCAGTACTTC. Translated, it gives CASRWDPGSEQYF.

This clonotype was picked up many times. The rearrangement joins TRBV28 to TRBJ2-7; 7 nucleotides agree with TRBD1. The V gene's germline CDR1 is MDHEN and CDR2 SYDVKM. The CDR3 length is 17 residues. V was pared by 4 bases and J by 1 base, with 13 bases of the junction left unmatched. As DNA, the CDR3 is TGTGCCAGCAGTTCCCGCTCCGGCCGGGACAGTTCCTACGAGCAGTACTTC. Translation: CASSSRSGRDSSYEQYF.

Ten or more counts support this clonotype. V gene TRBV4-2 combines with J gene TRBJ1-5, with D possibly being TRBD1 (6 bases). The CDR3 is made up of 15 amino acids. The germline gives CDR1 LGHNA, CDR2 YNFKEQ. The ends were cut back, 0 bases at V and 6 bases at J, with 12 bases in the middle. The CDR3 loop reads CASSQDLQGGQPQHF. CDR3 DNA sequence: TGTGCCAGCAGCCAAGATTTACAGGGTGGTCAGCCCCAGCATTTT.